This T cell receptor (beta chain) was sequenced during a study of OX40 agonist ivuxolimab in advanced cancers. The sample holds one count of this clone. Sequencing used immunoSEQ multiplex PCR; TCRdb keeps in-frame clones, though not all of them. The data contain around 40,000 clones, roughly 91% of them singletons. V shed 5 bases and J shed 7 bases, with 14 bases lying between them. Germline loops: CDR1 SGHVS, CDR2 FNYEAQ. This CDR3 has 13 residues. The chain couples TRBV7-6 to TRBJ1-1, with D uncertain. Here the sequenced sample was CD4+ or CD8+ T cells sorted from blood, taken in a trial of the OX40 agonist ivuxolimab. The receptor's source is an adult with an advanced solid tumor such as melanoma, head and neck, liver or kidney cancer. The CDR3 protein is CASSPSGQLEAFF. Here the CDR3 DNA reads TGTGCCAGCAGCCCCTCCGGGCAGCTTGAAGCTTTCTTT. Variable domain in full (rest from reference TRBV7-6 and TRBJ1-1): GAGVSQSPRYKVTKRGQDVALRCDPISGHVSLYWYRQALGQGPEFLTYFNYEAQQDKSGLPNDRFSAERPEGSISTLTIQRTEQRDSAMYRCASSPSGQLEAFFGQGTRLTVV.